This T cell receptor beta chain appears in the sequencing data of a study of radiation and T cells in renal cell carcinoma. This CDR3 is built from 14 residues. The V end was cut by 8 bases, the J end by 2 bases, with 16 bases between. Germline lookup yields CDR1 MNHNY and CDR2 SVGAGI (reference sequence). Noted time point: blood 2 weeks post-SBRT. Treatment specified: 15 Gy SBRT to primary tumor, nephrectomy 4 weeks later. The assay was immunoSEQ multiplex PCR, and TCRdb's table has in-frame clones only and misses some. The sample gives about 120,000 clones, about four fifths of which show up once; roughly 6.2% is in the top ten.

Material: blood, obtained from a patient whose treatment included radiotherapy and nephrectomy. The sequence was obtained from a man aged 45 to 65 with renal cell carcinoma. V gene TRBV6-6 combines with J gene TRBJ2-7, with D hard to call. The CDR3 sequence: CASEPSETAYEQYF. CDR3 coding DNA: TGTGCCAGCGAACCTTCCGAAACGGCCTACGAGCAGTACTTC.